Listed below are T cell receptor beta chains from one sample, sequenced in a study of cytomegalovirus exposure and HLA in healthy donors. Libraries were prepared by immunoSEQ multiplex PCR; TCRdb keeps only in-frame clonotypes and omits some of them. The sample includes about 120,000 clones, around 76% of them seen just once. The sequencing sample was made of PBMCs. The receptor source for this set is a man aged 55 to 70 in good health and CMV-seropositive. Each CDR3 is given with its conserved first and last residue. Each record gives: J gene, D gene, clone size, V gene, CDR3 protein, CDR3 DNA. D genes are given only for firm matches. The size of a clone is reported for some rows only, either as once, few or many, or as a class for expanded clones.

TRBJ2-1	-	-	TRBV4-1	CASIRVAGSYNEQFF	TGCGCCAGCATCCGGGTGGCGGGGTCCTACAATGAGCAGTTCTTC
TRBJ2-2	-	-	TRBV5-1	CASSPAGGGTGELFF	TGCGCCAGCAGCCCCGCGGGTGGTGGGACCGGGGAGCTGTTTTTT
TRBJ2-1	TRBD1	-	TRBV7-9	CSSSTRQGVRLQQFF	TGTTCCAGCAGCACCCGCCAGGGGGTAAGACTTCAGCAGTTCTTC
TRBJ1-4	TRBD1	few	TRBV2	CASRQRTGNEKLFF	TGTGCCAGCAGGCAAAGGACAGGGAACGAAAAACTGTTTTTT
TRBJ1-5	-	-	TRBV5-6	CASSPTPNQPQHF	TGTGCCAGCAGCCCGACACCGAATCAGCCCCAGCATTTT
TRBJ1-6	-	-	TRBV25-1	CASRGQVRSPLHF	TGTGCCAGCAGGGGACAAGTAAGATCACCCCTCCACTTT
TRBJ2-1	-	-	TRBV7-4	CASSFLGGHGDEQFF	TGTGCCAGCAGCTTTCTAGGGGGTCACGGGGATGAGCAGTTCTTC
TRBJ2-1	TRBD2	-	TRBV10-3	CAISSGRAYNEQFF	TGTGCCATCTCTAGCGGGAGGGCCTACAATGAGCAGTTCTTC
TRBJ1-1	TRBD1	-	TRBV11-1	CASRRDSHFEAFF	TGTGCCAGCAGGAGGGACAGTCACTTTGAAGCTTTCTTT
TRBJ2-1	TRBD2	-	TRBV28	CASSSPGLAAEQFF	TGTGCCAGCAGTTCGCCGGGACTAGCGGCTGAGCAGTTCTTC
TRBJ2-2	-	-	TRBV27	CASSFYLNTGELFF	TGTGCCAGCAGTTTCTACCTGAACACCGGGGAGCTGTTTTTT
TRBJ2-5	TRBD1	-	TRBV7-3	CASSLPETGEETQYF	TGTGCCAGCAGCTTACCAGAGACAGGGGAAGAGACCCAGTACTTC
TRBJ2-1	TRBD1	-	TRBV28	CASSLGQGSYNEQFF	TGTGCCAGCAGTCTGGGACAGGGCAGCTACAATGAGCAGTTCTTC
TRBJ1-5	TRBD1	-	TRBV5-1	CASSLDPSGTANNQPQHF	TGCGCCAGCAGCTTGGACCCCTCCGGGACAGCAAACAATCAGCCCCAGCATTTT
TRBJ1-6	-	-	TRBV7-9	CASSPGAGSSYNSPLHF	TGTGCCAGCAGCCCTGGCGCCGGGAGCTCCTATAATTCACCCCTCCACTTT
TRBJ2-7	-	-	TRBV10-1	CASSEKGVSSYEQYF	TGCGCCAGCAGTGAGAAAGGGGTAAGCTCCTACGAGCAGTACTTC
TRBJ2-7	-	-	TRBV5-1	CASSSAAGVKEQYF	TGCGCCAGCAGCAGTGCGGCAGGGGTAAAGGAGCAGTACTTC
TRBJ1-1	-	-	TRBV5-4	CASSFFLYRAMNTEAFF	TGTGCCAGCAGCTTTTTCCTCTACAGGGCCATGAACACTGAAGCTTTCTTT
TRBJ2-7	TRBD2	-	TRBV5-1	CASSEGSSGSGEQYF	TGCGCCAGCAGCGAGGGATCCAGCGGGAGTGGAGAGCAGTACTTC
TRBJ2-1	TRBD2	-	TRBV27	CASSPPSLPGAGIYNEQFF	TGTGCCAGCAGTCCCCCCAGTTTGCCGGGAGCGGGAATCTACAATGAGCAGTTCTTC
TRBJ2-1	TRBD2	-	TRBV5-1	CASSLTSGGANEQFF	TGCGCCAGCAGCCTGACTAGCGGGGGGGCCAATGAGCAGTTCTTC
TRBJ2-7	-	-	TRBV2	CASSELRGDYEQYF	TGTGCCAGCAGTGAACTCCGGGGAGACTACGAGCAGTACTTC
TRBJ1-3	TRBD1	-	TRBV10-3	CAISESGYTGGVGNTIYF	TGTGCCATCAGTGAGTCGGGTTATACAGGGGGTGTTGGAAACACCATATATTTT